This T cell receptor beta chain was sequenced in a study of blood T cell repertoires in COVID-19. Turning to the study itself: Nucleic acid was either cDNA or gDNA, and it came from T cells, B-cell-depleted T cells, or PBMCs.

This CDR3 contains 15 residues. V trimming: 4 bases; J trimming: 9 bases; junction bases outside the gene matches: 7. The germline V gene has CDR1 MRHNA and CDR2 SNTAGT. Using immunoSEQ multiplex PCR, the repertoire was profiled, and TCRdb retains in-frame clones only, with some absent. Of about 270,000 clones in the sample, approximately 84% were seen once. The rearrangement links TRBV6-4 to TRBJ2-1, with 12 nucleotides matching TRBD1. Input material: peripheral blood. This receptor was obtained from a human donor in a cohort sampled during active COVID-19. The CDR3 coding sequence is TGTGCCAGCAGTGCCGGGACAGGGGGCTCCGGTGAGCAGTTCTTC. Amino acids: CASSAGTGGSGEQFF.